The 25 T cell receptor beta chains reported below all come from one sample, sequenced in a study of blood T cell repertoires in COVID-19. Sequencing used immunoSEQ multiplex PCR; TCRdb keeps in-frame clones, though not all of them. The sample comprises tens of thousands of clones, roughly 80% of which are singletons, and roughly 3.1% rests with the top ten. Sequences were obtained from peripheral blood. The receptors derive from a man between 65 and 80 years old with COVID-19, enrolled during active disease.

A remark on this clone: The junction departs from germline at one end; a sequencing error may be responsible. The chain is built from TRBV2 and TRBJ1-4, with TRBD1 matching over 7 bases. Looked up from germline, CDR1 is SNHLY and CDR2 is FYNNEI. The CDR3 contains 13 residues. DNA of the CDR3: TGTGCCAGCAGTGAAGGAGGTGGTCGACAGGGAATTTTT. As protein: CASSEGGGRQGIF.

This chain's CDR3 is CASLPGRSYGYTF. CDR3 in DNA: TGTGCCTCGTTGCCAGGCCGGTCTTATGGCTACACCTTC. The chain combines TRBV12-3 or TRBV12-4 with TRBJ1-2; D call uncertain. This CDR3 is 13 amino acids long. The ends were cut back, 11 bases at V and 5 bases at J, with 18 bases in the middle.

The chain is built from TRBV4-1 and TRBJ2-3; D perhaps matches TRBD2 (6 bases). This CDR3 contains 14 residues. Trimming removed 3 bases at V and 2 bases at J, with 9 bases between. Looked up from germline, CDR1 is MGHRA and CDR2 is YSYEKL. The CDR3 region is CASSQEGYTDTQYF. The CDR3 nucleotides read TGCGCCAGCAGCCAGGAGGGATACACAGATACGCAGTATTTT.

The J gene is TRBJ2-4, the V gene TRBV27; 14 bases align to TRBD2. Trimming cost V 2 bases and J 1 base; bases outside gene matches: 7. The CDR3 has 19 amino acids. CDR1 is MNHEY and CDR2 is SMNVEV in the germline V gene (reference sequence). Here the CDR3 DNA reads TGTGCCAGCAGTTTAAGGGGGACTAGCGGGAGTAAGGCCAAAAACATTCAGTACTTC. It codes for CASSLRGTSGSKAKNIQYF.

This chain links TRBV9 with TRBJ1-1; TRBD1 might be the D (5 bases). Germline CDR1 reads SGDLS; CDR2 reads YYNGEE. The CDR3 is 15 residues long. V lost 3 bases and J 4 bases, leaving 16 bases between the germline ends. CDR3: CASSGRQIGGTEAFF. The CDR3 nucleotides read TGTGCCAGCAGCGGACGACAGATCGGCGGCACTGAAGCTTTCTTT.

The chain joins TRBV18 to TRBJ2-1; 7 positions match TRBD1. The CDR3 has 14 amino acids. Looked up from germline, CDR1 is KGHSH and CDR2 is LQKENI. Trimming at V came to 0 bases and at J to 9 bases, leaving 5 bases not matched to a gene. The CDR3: CASSPPYRGPEQFF. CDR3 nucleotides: TGTGCCAGCTCACCACCGTACAGGGGCCCTGAGCAGTTCTTC.

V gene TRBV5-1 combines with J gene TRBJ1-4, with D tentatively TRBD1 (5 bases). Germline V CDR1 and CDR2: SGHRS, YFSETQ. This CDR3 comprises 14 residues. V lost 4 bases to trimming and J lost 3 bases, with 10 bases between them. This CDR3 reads CASSRGEANEKLFF. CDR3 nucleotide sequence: TGCGCCAGCAGCAGAGGGGAGGCTAATGAAAAACTGTTTTTT.

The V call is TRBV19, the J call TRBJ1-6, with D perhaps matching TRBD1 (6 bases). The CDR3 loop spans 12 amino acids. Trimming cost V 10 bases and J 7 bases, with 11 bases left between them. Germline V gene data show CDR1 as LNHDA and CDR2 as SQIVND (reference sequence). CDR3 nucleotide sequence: TGTGCCAAAAGGACAGCCAATTCACCCCTCCACTTT. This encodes CAKRTANSPLHF.

CDR3 in amino acids: CASSVGTATYEQYF. DNA of the CDR3: TGTGCCAGCAGCGTAGGTACAGCCACCTACGAGCAGTACTTC. V is TRBV9 and J is TRBJ2-7; D remains unclear. The length of the CDR3 is 14 residues. The germline V and J ends were trimmed by 0 bases and 2 bases, with 9 bases remaining between them. CDR1 and CDR2 (germline): SGDLS, YYNGEE.

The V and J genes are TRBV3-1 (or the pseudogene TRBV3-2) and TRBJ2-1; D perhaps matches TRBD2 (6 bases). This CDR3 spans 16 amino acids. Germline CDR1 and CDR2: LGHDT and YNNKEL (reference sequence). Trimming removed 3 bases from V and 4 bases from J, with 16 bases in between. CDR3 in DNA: TGTGCCAGCAGCCAGCCGGGACTCCTCACTTACAATGAGCAGTTCTTC. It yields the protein CASSQPGLLTYNEQFF.

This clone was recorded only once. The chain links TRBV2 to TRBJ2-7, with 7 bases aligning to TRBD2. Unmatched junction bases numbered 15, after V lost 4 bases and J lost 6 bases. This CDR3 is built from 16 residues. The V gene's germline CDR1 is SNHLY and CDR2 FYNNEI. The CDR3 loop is CASSGRGAGAIPEQYF. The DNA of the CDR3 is TGTGCCAGCAGTGGGCGGGGCGCGGGAGCGATTCCCGAGCAGTACTTC. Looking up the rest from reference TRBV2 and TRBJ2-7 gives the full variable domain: EPEVTQTPSHQVTQMGQEVILRCVPISNHLYFYWYRQILGQKVEFLVSFYNNEISEKSEIFDDQFSVERPDGSNFTLKIRSTKLEDSAMYFCASSGRGAGAIPEQYFGPGTRLTVT.

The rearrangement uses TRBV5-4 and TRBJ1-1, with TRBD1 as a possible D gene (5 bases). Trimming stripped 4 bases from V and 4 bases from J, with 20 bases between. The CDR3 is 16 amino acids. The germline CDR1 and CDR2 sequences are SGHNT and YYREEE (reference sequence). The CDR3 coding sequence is TGTGCCAGCAGCCTCGGGACTCTCGGGGGGATCACTGAAGCTTTCTTT. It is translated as CASSLGTLGGITEAFF.

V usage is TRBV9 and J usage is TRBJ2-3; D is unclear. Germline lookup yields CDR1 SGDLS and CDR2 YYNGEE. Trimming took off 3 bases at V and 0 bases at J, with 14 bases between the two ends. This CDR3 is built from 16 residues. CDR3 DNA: TGTGCCAGCAGCGCACGGGTTGGCCATAGCACAGATACGCAGTATTTT. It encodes CASSARVGHSTDTQYF.

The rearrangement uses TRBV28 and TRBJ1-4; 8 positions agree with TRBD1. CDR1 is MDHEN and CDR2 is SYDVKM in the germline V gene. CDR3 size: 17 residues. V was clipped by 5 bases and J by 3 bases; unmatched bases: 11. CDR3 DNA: TGTGCCAGCAGTACTATGCGGGGGACAGGCCCTAATGAAAAACTGTTTTTT. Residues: CASSTMRGTGPNEKLFF.

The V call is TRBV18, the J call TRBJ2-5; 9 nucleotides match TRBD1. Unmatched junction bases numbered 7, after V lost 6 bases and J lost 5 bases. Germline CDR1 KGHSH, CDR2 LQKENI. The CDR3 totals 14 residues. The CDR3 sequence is CASSLGQGGETQYF. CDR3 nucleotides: TGTGCCAGCTCCCTGGGACAGGGCGGGGAGACCCAGTACTTC.

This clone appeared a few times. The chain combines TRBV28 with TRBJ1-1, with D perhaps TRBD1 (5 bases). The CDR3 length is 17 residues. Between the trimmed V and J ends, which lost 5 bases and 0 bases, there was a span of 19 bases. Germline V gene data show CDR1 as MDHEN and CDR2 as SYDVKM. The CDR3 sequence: CASSPPGGLTMNTEAFF. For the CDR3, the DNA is TGTGCCAGCAGTCCTCCGGGGGGGTTAACCATGAACACTGAAGCTTTCTTT.

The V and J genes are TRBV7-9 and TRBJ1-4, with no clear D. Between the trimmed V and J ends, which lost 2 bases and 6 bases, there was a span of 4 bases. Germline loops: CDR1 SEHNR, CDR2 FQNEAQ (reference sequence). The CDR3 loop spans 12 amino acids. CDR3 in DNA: TGTGCCAGCAGCTTATTAGATGAAAAACTGTTTTTT. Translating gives CASSLLDEKLFF.

CDR3 loop: CASSSPGTGGVNEQFF. The CDR3 nucleotides are TGTGCCAGCAGCTCCCCCGGGACAGGGGGCGTTAATGAGCAGTTCTTC. The chain carries TRBV7-3 and TRBJ2-1, with 12 bases identical to TRBD1. This CDR3 has 16 residues. In germline, CDR1 is SGHTA, CDR2 FQGTGA. Losses at the gene ends were 4 bases for V and 7 bases for J; bases not matched to a gene: 8.

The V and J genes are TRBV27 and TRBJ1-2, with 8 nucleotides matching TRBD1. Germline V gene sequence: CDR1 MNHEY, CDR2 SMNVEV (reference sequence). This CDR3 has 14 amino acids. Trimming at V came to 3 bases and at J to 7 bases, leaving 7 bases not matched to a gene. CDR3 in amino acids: CASSFGQGAGGYTF. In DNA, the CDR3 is TGTGCCAGCAGTTTCGGGCAGGGGGCTGGTGGCTACACCTTC.

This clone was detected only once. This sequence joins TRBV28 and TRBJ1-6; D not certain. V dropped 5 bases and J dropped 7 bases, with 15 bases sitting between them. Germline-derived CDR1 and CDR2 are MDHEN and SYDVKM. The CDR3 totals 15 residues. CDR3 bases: TGTGCCAGCAGTCCTATCGGCTCGGGGAATTCACCCCTCCACTTT. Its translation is CASSPIGSGNSPLHF.

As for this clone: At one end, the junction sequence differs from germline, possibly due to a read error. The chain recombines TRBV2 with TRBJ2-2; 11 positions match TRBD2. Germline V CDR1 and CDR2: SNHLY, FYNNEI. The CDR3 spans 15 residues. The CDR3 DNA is TGTGCCAGCAGGGAAGGGACTAGCGGCACCGGGGAGCTGTTTTTT. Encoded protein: CASREGTSGTGELFF.

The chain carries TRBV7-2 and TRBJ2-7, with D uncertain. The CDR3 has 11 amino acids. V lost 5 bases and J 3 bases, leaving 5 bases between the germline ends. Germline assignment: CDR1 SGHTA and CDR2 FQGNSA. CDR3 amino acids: CASSRSYEQYF. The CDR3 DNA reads TGTGCCAGCAGCCGCAGCTACGAGCAGTACTTC.

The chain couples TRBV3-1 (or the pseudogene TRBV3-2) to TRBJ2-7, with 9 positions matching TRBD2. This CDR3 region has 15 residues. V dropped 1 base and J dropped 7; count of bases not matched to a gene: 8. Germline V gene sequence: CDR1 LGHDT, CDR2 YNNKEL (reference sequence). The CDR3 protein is CASSQGASGMEEQYF. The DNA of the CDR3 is TGTGCCAGCAGCCAAGGGGCTAGCGGGATGGAAGAGCAGTACTTC.

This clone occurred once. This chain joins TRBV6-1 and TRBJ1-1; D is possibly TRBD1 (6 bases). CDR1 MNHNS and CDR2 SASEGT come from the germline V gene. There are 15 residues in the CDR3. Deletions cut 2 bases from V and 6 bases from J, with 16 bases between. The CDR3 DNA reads TGTGCCAGCAGTGAATTAAAGGGCAGGGGATCTGAAGCTTTCTTT. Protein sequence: CASSELKGRGSEAFF.

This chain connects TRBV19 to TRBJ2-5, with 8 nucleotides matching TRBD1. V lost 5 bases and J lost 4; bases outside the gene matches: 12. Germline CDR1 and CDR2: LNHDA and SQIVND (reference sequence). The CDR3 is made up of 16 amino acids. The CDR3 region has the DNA TGTGCCAGTAGTCAACAAGGACAGGGTCTTGGAGAGACCCAGTACTTC. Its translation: CASSQQGQGLGETQYF.